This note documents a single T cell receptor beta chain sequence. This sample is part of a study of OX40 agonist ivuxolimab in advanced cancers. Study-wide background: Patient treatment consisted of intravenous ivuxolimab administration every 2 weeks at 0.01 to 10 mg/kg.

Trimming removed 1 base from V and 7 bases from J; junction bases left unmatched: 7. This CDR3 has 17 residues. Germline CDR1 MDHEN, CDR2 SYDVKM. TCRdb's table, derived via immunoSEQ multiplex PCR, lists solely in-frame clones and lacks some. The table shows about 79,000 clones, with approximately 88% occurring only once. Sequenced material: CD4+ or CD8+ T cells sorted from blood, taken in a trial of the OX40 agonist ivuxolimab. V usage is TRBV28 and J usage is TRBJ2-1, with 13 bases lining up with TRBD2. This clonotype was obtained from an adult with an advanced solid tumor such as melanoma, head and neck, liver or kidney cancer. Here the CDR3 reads CASSLFRTSGSFNEQFF. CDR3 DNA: TGTGCCAGCAGTTTATTCAGGACTAGCGGGAGTTTTAATGAGCAGTTCTTC.